The next 21 T cell receptor beta chains were all read from a single sample in a study of T cell responses to AZD1222 COVID-19 vaccine. Profiling relied on immunoSEQ multiplex PCR, and the TCRdb table lists in-frame clones only, not all of them. The sample shows around 110,000 clones, roughly 85% of them seen only once. The sequenced sample was peripheral blood, obtained on day 0 of MenACWY control vaccination. Receptors were obtained from an adult in good health.

This sequence joins TRBV5-1 and TRBJ2-1; D is unresolved. The CDR3 consists of 14 residues. Trimming shortened V by 2 bases and J by 4 bases, and 10 bases separated the two germline ends. Germline V gives CDR1 SGHRS, CDR2 YFSETQ. CDR3 residues: CASSFSRAYNEQFF. Written as DNA, the CDR3 is TGCGCCAGCAGCTTTAGCCGGGCGTACAATGAGCAGTTCTTC.

A few counts support this clone. This chain joins TRBV23-1 and TRBJ2-7; D gene uncertain. TRBV23-1 is identified as an open reading frame with a role that is uncertain. This CDR3 spans 14 amino acids. The V and J ends lost 10 bases and 1 base respectively, with 17 bases between them. DNA of the CDR3: TGCGCCATCCTCCCGGAACAGCCGTCCTACGAGCAGTACTTC. It codes for CAILPEQPSYEQYF.

This clone occurred a few times. The chain is built from TRBV28 and TRBJ2-3; D is unresolved. The CDR3 contains 15 residues. The ends were cut back, 5 bases at V and 0 bases at J, with 12 bases in the middle. CDR1 is MDHEN and CDR2 is SYDVKM in the germline V gene. CDR3 DNA sequence: TGTGCCAGCAGTAGGAGCATACCTAGCACAGATACGCAGTATTTT. Translated: CASSRSIPSTDTQYF.

The chain carries TRBV6-4 and TRBJ2-1, with TRBD1 identical over 9 bases. Germline-derived CDR1 and CDR2 are MRHNA and SNTAGT. The junction had 9 bases not matched to a gene; V was cut back by 6 bases and J by 6 bases. This CDR3 spans 15 amino acids. CDR3 DNA: TGTGCCAGCAGCGAAGGGACAGGGAAGACCAATGAGCAGTTCTTC. Protein product: CASSEGTGKTNEQFF.

The genes are TRBV18 and TRBJ1-4; D gene unclear. The CDR3 spans 16 residues. Germline lookup yields CDR1 KGHSH and CDR2 LQKENI. Trimming took off 0 bases at V and 7 bases at J, with 15 bases between the two ends. For the CDR3, the DNA is TGTGCCAGCTCACCACCGGAGGCGGGGAGGAGTGAAAAACTGTTTTTT. This translates into CASSPPEAGRSEKLFF.

The chain recombines TRBV2 with TRBJ1-1; 7 bases match TRBD1. From germline, CDR1 is SNHLY and CDR2 FYNNEI. The CDR3 consists of 14 residues. V lost 5 bases and J lost 2; bases outside the gene matches: 5. CDR3: CASSWDRSNTEAFF. The CDR3 region has the DNA TGTGCCAGCAGTTGGGACAGAAGCAACACTGAAGCTTTCTTT.

In regard to this clone: In the same sample, other DNA sequences code for this CDR3. This rearrangement joins TRBV18 to TRBJ1-1; possibly TRBD1 for D (5 bases). Germline lookup yields CDR1 KGHSH and CDR2 LQKENI. Trimming pared 2 bases from V and 1 base from J, leaving 5 bases between. CDR3 length: 13 residues. In DNA form, the CDR3 reads TGTGCCAGCTCACCAGGGGGGAACACTGAAGCTTTCTTT. Its protein product is CASSPGGNTEAFF.

This chain uses TRBV27 with TRBJ1-6; D is uncertain. This CDR3 spans 17 amino acids. Germline assignment: CDR1 MNHEY and CDR2 SMNVEV (reference sequence). Trimming removed 2 bases at V and 2 bases at J, with 13 bases between. The CDR3 sequence is CASSLREAWPYNSPLHF. DNA of the CDR3: TGTGCCAGCAGTTTACGGGAAGCGTGGCCCTATAATTCACCCCTCCACTTT.

The chain joins TRBV18 to TRBJ1-4; TRBD1 is a possible D gene (6 bases). V gave up 6 bases and J gave up 8 bases, with 16 bases separating them. The germline CDR1 and CDR2 sequences are KGHSH and LQKENI. The CDR3 is 14 residues long. This CDR3 is CASSWDTYGEKLFF. The DNA for the CDR3 is TGTGCCAGCTCCTGGGACACCTACGGGGAAAAACTGTTTTTT.

The chain couples TRBV3-1 (or the pseudogene TRBV3-2) to TRBJ1-4; D may be TRBD1 (5 bases). The V gene lost 2 bases and the J gene lost 1 base, with 5 bases spanning the gap. The germline V gene has CDR1 LGHDT and CDR2 YNNKEL (reference sequence). The CDR3 contains 14 residues. The CDR3 loop is CASSQQGTNEKLFF. In DNA form, the CDR3 reads TGTGCCAGCAGCCAACAGGGAACTAATGAAAAACTGTTTTTT.

The J gene is TRBJ1-4, the V gene TRBV4-2; 9 positions agree with TRBD1. The V gene's germline CDR1 is LGHNA and CDR2 YNFKEQ. Trimming removed 0 bases from V and 8 bases from J; junction bases left unmatched: 16. This CDR3 has 19 residues. CDR3 DNA: TGTGCCAGCAGCCAAGAAGGGACAGGGTCCTGGGGGGGTCGGGAAAAACTGTTTTTT. Protein product: CASSQEGTGSWGGREKLFF.

V gene TRBV9 combines with J gene TRBJ2-2, with a possible D match to TRBD1 (6 bases). Trimming left V 1 base short and J 4 bases short, with 14 bases between. CDR1 SGDLS and CDR2 YYNGEE come from the germline V gene. CDR3 length: 16 residues. CDR3 amino acids: CASSVRRRGGTGELFF. DNA of the CDR3: TGTGCCAGCAGCGTACGTAGGAGAGGGGGCACCGGGGAGCTGTTTTTT. Together with reference TRBV9 and TRBJ2-2, the CDR3 gives the full variable domain: DSGVTQTPKHLITATGQRVTLRCSPRSGDLSVYWYQQSLDQGLQFLIQYYNGEERAKGNILERFSAQQFPDLHSELNLSSLELGDSALYFCASSVRRRGGTGELFFGEGSRLTVL.

V is TRBV30 and J is TRBJ2-1, with 8 bases lining up with TRBD1. The V gene's germline CDR1 is GTSNPN and CDR2 SVGIG (reference sequence). V was clipped by 2 bases and J by 4 bases; unmatched bases: 7. The CDR3 covers 15 residues. In nucleotides, the CDR3 is TGTGCCTGGAGTACCACCAGGGGGCCATACAATGAGCAGTTCTTC. It yields the protein CAWSTTRGPYNEQFF.

The chain links TRBV19 to TRBJ1-6, with D unclear. The CDR3 spans 16 residues. The germline CDR1 and CDR2 sequences are LNHDA and SQIVND (reference sequence). V lost 0 bases and J lost 5, with 11 bases in between. This CDR3 is CASSIEGQSNNSPLHF. For the CDR3, the DNA is TGTGCCAGTAGTATAGAAGGGCAGAGCAATAATTCACCCCTCCACTTT.

The chain employs TRBV7-2 and TRBJ2-1, with 13 bases identical to TRBD2. V lost 8 bases, J lost 7 bases, and 14 bases stayed unmatched. This CDR3 region has 17 residues. Per germline, CDR1 SGHTA and CDR2 FQGNSA. The CDR3 protein is CASFLGGLAGTVNEQFF. CDR3 bases: TGTGCCAGCTTCCTAGGGGGACTAGCGGGGACGGTTAATGAGCAGTTCTTC.

By its share, this clone is medium-sized (0.01 to 0.1%). The chain recombines TRBV10-3 with TRBJ2-3; D perhaps matches TRBD2 (5 bases). This CDR3 contains 15 residues. From germline, CDR1 is ENHRY and CDR2 SYGVKD. Deletions cut 6 bases from V and 3 bases from J, with 16 bases between. CDR3 in amino acids: CAISERRAETDTQYF. CDR3 coding DNA: TGTGCCATCAGCGAGAGGCGGGCCGAGACAGATACGCAGTATTTT.

The rearrangement links TRBV5-4 to TRBJ1-1, with 9 positions matching TRBD1. V lost 0 bases, J lost 5 bases, and 5 bases stayed unmatched. CDR1 and CDR2 (germline): SGHNT, YYREEE (reference sequence). The CDR3 runs to 15 residues. Written as DNA, the CDR3 is TGTGCCAGCAGCTTGGAGGACAGGGGTATGACTGAAGCTTTCTTT. Protein: CASSLEDRGMTEAFF.

The rearrangement uses TRBV7-6 and TRBJ2-7; tentative D call: TRBD1 (6 bases). This CDR3 spans 13 amino acids. Germline V gives CDR1 SGHVS, CDR2 FNYEAQ. V dropped 4 bases and J dropped 3 bases, with 10 bases sitting between them. The CDR3 region has the DNA TGTGCCAGCAGCTACTCAGGGGACTACGAGCAGTACTTC. Translation: CASSYSGDYEQYF.

The rearrangement links TRBV28 to TRBJ2-5; tentatively, D is TRBD1 (7 bases). Per the germline V gene, CDR1 is MDHEN and CDR2 is SYDVKM. The CDR3 spans 15 residues. V gave up 7 bases and J gave up 10 bases, with 25 bases separating them. The DNA of the CDR3 is TGTGCCAGCACCACAGGTGGACTCCAGGGGGAGGACCAGTACTTC. Translated, it gives CASTTGGLQGEDQYF. Supplemented by reference TRBV28 and TRBJ2-5, the full variable domain reads DVKVTQSSRYLVKRTGEKVFLECVQDMDHENMFWYRQDPGLGLRLIYFSYDVKMKEKGDIPEGYSVSREKKERFSLILESASTNQTSMYLCASTTGGLQGEDQYFGPGTRLLVL.

The chain links TRBV11-2 to TRBJ2-7; 7 nucleotides match TRBD1. The CDR3 covers 14 residues. Trimming at V came to 5 bases and at J to 4 bases, leaving 8 bases not matched to a gene. Germline CDR1 and CDR2: SGHAT and FQNNGV. CDR3 in amino acids: CASSPLQGWYEQYF. DNA for the CDR3: TGTGCCAGCAGCCCGTTACAGGGGTGGTACGAGCAGTACTTC.

This rearrangement joins TRBV28 to TRBJ1-2; D not resolved. The CDR3 runs 14 residues. Germline V gene sequence: CDR1 MDHEN, CDR2 SYDVKM. Between the trimmed V and J ends, which lost 7 bases and 2 bases, there was a span of 14 bases. CDR3 residues: CASTGLGRNYGYTF. CDR3 nucleotide sequence: TGTGCCAGCACCGGGTTGGGGAGAAACTATGGCTACACCTTC.